This T cell receptor beta chain was sequenced during a study of cytomegalovirus exposure and HLA in healthy donors. Overall study results and limits: Researchers catalogued over 150 TCR beta chains as cytomegalovirus-associated.

The PCR was carried out with 60 Vbeta primers and 13 Jbeta primers. Repertoires were generated with immunoSEQ multiplex PCR, while TCRdb's copy carries only in-frame clones and drops some. The data hold tens of thousands of clones, with roughly 79% observed a single time. Trimming took 6 bases from V and 1 from J; bases not matched to a gene: 5. CDR1 MNHEY and CDR2 SVGAGI come from the germline V gene. There are 14 residues in the CDR3. In regard to this clone: The antigen remains unidentified.

The sequenced sample consisted of PBMCs. The TCR comes from a man aged 50-60 years in good health and CMV-seronegative. The rearrangement links TRBV6-5 to TRBJ1-2; 7 positions agree with TRBD1. CDR3 sequence: CASSGQENNYGYTF. In nucleotides, the CDR3 is TGTGCCAGCAGCGGACAGGAGAATAACTATGGCTACACCTTC.